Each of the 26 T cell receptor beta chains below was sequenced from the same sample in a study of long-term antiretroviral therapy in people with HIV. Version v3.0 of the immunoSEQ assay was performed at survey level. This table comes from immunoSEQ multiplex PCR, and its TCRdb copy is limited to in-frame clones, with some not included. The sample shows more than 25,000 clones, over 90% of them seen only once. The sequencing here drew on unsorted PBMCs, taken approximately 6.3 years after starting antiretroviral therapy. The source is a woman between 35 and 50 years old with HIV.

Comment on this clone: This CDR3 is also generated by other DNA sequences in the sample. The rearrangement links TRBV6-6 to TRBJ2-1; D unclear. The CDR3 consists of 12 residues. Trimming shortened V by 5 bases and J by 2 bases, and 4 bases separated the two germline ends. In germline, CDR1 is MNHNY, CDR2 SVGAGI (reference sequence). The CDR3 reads CASSRPYNEQFF. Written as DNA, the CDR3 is TGTGCCAGCAGTCGGCCCTACAATGAGCAGTTCTTC.

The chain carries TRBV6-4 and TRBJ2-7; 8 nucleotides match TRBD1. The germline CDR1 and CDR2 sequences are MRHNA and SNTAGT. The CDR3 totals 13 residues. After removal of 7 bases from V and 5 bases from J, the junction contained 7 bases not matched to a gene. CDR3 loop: CASITGGFHEQYF. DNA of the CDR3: TGTGCCAGCATCACAGGGGGATTCCACGAGCAGTACTTC.

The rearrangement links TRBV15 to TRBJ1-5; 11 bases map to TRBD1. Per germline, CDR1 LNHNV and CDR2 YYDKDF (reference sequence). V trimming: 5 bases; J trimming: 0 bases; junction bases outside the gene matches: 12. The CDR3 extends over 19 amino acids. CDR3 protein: CATSPRRTGGRYSNQPQHF. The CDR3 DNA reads TGTGCCACCAGCCCCCGGAGGACAGGGGGCCGGTATAGCAATCAGCCCCAGCATTTT.

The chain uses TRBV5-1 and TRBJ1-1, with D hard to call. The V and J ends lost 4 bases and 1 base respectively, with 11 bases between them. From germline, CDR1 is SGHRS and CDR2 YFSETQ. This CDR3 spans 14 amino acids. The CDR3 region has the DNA TGCGCCAGCAGCCCGGAGGGCGGGAACACTGAAGCTTTCTTT. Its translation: CASSPEGGNTEAFF. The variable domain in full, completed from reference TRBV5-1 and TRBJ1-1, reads KAGVTQTPRYLIKTRGQQVTLSCSPISGHRSVSWYQQTPGQGLQFLFEYFSETQRNKGNFPGRFSGRQFSNSRSEMNVSTLELGDSALYLCASSPEGGNTEAFFGQGTRLTVV.

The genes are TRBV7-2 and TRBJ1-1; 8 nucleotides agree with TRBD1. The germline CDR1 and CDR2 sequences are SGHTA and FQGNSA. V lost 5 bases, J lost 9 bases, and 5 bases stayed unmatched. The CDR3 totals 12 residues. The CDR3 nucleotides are TGTGCCAGCAGCCTTGGGACAGGTCAAGCTTTCTTT. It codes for CASSLGTGQAFF.

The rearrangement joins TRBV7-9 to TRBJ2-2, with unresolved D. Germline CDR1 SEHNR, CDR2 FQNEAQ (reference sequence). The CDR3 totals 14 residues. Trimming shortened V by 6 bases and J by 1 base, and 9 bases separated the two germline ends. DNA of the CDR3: TGTGCCAGCAGTCCCCAGGTGAACACCGGGGAGCTGTTTTTT. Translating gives CASSPQVNTGELFF.

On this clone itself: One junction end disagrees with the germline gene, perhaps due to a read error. CDR3 bases: TGTGCTAGCAGCTTAGATGGTACCGGGGAGCTGTTTTTT. This sequence encodes CASSLDGTGELFF. The chain joins TRBV7-7 to TRBJ2-2, with D hard to call. Germline-derived CDR1 and CDR2 are SSHAT and FNYEAQ (reference sequence). The CDR3 runs to 13 residues.

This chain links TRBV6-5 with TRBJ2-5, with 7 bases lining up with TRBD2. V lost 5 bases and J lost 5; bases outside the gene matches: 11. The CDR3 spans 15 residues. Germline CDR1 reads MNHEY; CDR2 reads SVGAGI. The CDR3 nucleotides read TGTGCCAGCAGTCGGGGCGGGGGAGATATTGAGACCCAGTACTTC. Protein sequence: CASSRGGGDIETQYF.

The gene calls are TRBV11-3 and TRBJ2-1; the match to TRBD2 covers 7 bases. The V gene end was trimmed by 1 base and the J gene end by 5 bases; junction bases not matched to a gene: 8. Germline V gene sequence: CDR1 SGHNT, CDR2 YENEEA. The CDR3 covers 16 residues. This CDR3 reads CASSLGGPGGNNEQFF. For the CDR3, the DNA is TGTGCCAGCAGCTTAGGCGGGCCGGGGGGAAACAATGAGCAGTTCTTC. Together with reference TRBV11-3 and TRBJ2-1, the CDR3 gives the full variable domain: EAGVVQSPRYKIIEKKQPVAFWCNPISGHNTLYWYLQNLGQGPELLIRYENEEAVDDSQLPKDRFSAERLKGVDSTLKIQPAELGDSAVYLCASSLGGPGGNNEQFFGPGTRLTVL.

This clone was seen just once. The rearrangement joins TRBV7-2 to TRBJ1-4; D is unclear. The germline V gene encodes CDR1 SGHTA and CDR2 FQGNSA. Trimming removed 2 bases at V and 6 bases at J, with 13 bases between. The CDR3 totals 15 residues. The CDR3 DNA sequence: TGTGCCAGCAGCTTACTGGTCGGTGGGGATGAAAAACTGTTTTTT. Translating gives CASSLLVGGDEKLFF.

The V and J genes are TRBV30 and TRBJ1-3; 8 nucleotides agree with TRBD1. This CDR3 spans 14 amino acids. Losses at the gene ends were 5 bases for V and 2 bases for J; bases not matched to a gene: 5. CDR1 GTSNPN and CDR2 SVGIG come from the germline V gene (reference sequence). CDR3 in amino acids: CAWETGGTGNTIYF. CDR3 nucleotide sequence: TGTGCCTGGGAAACAGGGGGTACTGGAAACACCATATATTTT.

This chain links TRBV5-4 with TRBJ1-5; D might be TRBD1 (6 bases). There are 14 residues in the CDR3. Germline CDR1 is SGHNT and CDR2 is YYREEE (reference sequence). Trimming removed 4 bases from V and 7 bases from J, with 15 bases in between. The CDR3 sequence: CASSPNPGEQPQHF. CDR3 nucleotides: TGTGCCAGCAGCCCGAACCCAGGGGAACAGCCCCAGCATTTT.

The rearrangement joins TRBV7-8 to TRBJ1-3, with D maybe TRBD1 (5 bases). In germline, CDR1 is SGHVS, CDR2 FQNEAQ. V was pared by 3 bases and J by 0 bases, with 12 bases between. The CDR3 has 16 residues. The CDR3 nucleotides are TGTGCCAGCAGCTTCTGGGGTGACAGCTCTGGAAACACCATATATTTT. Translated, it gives CASSFWGDSSGNTIYF. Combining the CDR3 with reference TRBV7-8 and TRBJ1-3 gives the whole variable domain GAGVSQSPRYKVAKRGQDVALRCDPISGHVSLFWYQQALGQGPEFLTYFQNEAQLDKSGLPSDRFFAERPEGSVSTLKIQRTQQEDSAVYLCASSFWGDSSGNTIYFGEGSWLTVV.

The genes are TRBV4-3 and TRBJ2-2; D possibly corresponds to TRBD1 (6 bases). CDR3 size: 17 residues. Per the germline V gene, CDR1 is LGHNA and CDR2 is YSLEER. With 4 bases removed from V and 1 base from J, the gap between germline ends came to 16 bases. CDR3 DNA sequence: TGCGCCAGCAGCCTAGAAGGCCCGGGACAGAACACCGGGGAGCTGTTTTTT. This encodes CASSLEGPGQNTGELFF.

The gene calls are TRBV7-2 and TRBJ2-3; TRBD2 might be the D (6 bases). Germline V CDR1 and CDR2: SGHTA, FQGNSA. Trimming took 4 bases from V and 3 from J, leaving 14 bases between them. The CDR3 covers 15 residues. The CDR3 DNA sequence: TGTGCCAGCAGCTCGGCGGGGTCACTTACAGATACGCAGTATTTT. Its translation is CASSSAGSLTDTQYF.

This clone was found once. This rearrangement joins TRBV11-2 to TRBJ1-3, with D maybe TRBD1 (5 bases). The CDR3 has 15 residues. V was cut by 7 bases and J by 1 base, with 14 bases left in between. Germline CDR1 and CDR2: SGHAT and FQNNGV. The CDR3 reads CASIPGTRSGNTIYF. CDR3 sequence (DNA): TGTGCCAGCATCCCGGGGACCAGGTCTGGAAACACCATATATTTT.

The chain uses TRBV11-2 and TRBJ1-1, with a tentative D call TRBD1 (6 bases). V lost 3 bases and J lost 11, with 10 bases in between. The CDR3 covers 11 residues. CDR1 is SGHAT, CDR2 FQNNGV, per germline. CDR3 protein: CASSFGTHAFF. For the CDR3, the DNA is TGTGCCAGCAGCTTCGGGACACATGCTTTCTTT.

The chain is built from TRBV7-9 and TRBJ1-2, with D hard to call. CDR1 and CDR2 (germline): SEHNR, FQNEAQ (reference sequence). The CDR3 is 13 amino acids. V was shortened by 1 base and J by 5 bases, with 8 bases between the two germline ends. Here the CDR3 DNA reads TGTGCCAGCAGCTTAGTGGGGAAGTATGGCTACACCTTC. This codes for CASSLVGKYGYTF.

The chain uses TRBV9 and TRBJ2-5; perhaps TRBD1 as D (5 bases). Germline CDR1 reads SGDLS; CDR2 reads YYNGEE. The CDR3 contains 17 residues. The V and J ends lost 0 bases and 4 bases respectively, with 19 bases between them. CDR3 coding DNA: TGTGCCAGCAGCGTAGCTACCGGGCAGGGTGTTGGAGAGACCCAGTACTTC. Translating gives CASSVATGQGVGETQYF.

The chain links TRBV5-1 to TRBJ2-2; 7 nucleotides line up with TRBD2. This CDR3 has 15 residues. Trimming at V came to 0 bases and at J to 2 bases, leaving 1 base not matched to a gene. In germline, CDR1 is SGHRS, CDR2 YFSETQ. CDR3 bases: TGCGCCAGCAGCTTGGGCGGGGGTAACACCGGGGAGCTGTTTTTT. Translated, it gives CASSLGGGNTGELFF.

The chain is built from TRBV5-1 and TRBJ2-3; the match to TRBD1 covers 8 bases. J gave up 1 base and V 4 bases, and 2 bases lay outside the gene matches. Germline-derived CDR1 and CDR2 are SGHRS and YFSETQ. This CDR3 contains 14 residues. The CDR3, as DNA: TGCGCCAGCAGCCCGGACAGGGGCACAGATACGCAGTATTTT. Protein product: CASSPDRGTDTQYF. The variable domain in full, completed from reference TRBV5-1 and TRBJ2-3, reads KAGVTQTPRYLIKTRGQQVTLSCSPISGHRSVSWYQQTPGQGLQFLFEYFSETQRNKGNFPGRFSGRQFSNSRSEMNVSTLELGDSALYLCASSPDRGTDTQYFGPGTRLTVL.

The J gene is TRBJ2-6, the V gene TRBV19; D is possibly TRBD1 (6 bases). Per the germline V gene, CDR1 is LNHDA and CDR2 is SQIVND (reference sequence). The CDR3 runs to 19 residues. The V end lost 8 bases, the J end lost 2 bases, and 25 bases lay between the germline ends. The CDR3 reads CASYQHPTGWRAGANVLTF. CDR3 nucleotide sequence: TGTGCCAGTTACCAACACCCTACAGGGTGGCGGGCTGGGGCCAACGTCCTGACTTTC.

The CDR3 is CASRPLAGAYNEQFF. The DNA of the CDR3 is TGTGCCAGCAGACCCCTCGCGGGGGCCTACAATGAGCAGTTCTTC. The chain links TRBV5-4 to TRBJ2-1; 7 bases align to TRBD2. The CDR3 is made up of 15 amino acids. Germline loops: CDR1 SGHNT, CDR2 YYREEE (reference sequence). V gave up 5 bases and J gave up 2 bases; unmatched junction bases: 7.

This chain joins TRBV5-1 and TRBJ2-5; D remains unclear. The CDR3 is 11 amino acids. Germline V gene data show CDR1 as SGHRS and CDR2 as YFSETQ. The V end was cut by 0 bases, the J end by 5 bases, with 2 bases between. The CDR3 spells CASSLAETQYF. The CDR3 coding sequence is TGCGCCAGCAGCTTGGCGGAGACCCAGTACTTC.

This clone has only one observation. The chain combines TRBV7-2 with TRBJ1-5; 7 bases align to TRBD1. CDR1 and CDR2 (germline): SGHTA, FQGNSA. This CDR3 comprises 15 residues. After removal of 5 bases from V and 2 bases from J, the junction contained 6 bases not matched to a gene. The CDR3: CASSRGPGGNQPQHF. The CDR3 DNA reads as TGTGCCAGCAGCAGGGGGCCCGGGGGCAATCAGCCCCAGCATTTT.

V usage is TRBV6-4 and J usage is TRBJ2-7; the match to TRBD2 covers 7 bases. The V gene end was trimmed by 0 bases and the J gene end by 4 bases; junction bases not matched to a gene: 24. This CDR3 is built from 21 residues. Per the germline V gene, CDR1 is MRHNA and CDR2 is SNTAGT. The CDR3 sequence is CASSDSNWGGETGARGYEQYF. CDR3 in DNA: TGTGCCAGCAGTGACTCCAACTGGGGGGGGGAAACAGGAGCTCGCGGGTACGAGCAGTACTTC.